The next 30 T cell receptor beta chains were all read from a single sample in a study of PD-1 blockade in classical Hodgkin lymphoma. Assay: immunoSEQ multiplex PCR; the TCRdb copy retains only in-frame clones and omits some. The data show about 39,000 clones, around 80% seen once. The time point: cycle 4 day 1 (C4D1), after less than 7 weeks of nivolumab. All the patients suffered relapse after autologous stem cell transplantation, and brentuximab vedotin exposure differed. This sample comprised peripheral blood mononuclear cells (PBMCs), obtained before the fourth cycle of nivolumab. The receptors stem from a human donor with classical Hodgkin lymphoma.

The rearrangement links TRBV5-4 to TRBJ1-6; no reliable D call. Germline-derived CDR1 and CDR2 are SGHNT and YYREEE (reference sequence). The germline V and J ends were trimmed by 4 bases and 7 bases, with 9 bases remaining between them. This CDR3 contains 13 residues. CDR3 nucleotides: TGTGCCAGCAGCCCGTCTCCAAATTCACCCCTCCACTTT. Translation gives CASSPSPNSPLHF.

This clone was recorded a few times. The rearrangement uses TRBV18 and TRBJ2-1; tentative D call: TRBD2 (5 bases). Between the trimmed V and J ends, which lost 1 base and 7 bases, there was a span of 11 bases. The CDR3 is 14 amino acids. The germline CDR1 and CDR2 sequences are KGHSH and LQKENI. The CDR3 region has the DNA TGTGCCAGCTCACCACTGGACCGCGGGAATGAGCAGTTCTTC. This gives the protein CASSPLDRGNEQFF.

The chain employs TRBV18 and TRBJ1-3, with D uncertain. V was cut by 2 bases and J by 5 bases, with 7 bases left in between. In germline, CDR1 is KGHSH, CDR2 LQKENI. This CDR3 region has 13 residues. The CDR3 sequence is CASSPGERNTIYF. CDR3 DNA sequence: TGTGCCAGCTCACCAGGAGAGAGAAACACCATATATTTT.

The table lists this clone with a few counts. This chain joins TRBV6-6 and TRBJ1-1; D gene ambiguous. Trimming removed 2 bases from V and 9 bases from J, with 10 bases in between. The length of the CDR3 is 12 residues. The germline gives CDR1 MNHNY, CDR2 SVGAGI (reference sequence). CDR3 residues: CASSYGRSQAFF. In DNA, the CDR3 is TGTGCCAGCAGTTACGGACGGAGCCAAGCTTTCTTT.

The CDR3 sequence: CAINRGQEVHEQYF. CDR3 DNA: TGTGCCATCAATAGGGGACAGGAGGTCCACGAGCAGTACTTC. This sequence joins TRBV10-3 and TRBJ2-7; 8 bases fit TRBD1. V lost 7 bases and J lost 5; bases outside the gene matches: 10. This CDR3 is built from 14 residues. Looked up from germline, CDR1 is ENHRY and CDR2 is SYGVKD.

The gene calls are TRBV4-1 and TRBJ2-1, with TRBD2 matching 7 bases. Per the germline V gene, CDR1 is MGHRA and CDR2 is YSYEKL. The V segment lost 4 bases and the J segment 4 bases; nucleotides outside the gene matches: 10. This CDR3 has 16 residues. CDR3 DNA: TGCGCCAGCAGCCGGACCCCGGGACTACCATACAATGAGCAGTTCTTC. Amino acids: CASSRTPGLPYNEQFF.

This clone showed up just once. The chain carries TRBV18 and TRBJ2-2; D may be TRBD1 (6 bases). The length of the CDR3 is 16 residues. V was shortened by 5 bases and J by 1 base, with 14 bases between the two germline ends. Germline-derived CDR1 and CDR2 are KGHSH and LQKENI. CDR3 amino acids: CASSKETTGNTGELFF. In nucleotides, the CDR3 is TGTGCCAGCTCAAAAGAGACGACAGGGAACACCGGGGAGCTGTTTTTT.

The chain has TRBV18 and TRBJ2-7; weak D call: TRBD2 (5 bases). Trimming pared 2 bases from V and 3 bases from J, leaving 14 bases between. Germline lookup yields CDR1 KGHSH and CDR2 LQKENI. This CDR3 comprises 15 residues. CDR3 protein: CASSPTADSFYEQYF. As DNA, the CDR3 is TGTGCCAGCTCACCAACCGCGGACTCTTTCTACGAGCAGTACTTC.

This rearrangement joins TRBV7-8 to TRBJ2-2; D remains ambiguous. The CDR3 is 15 amino acids. CDR1 is SGHVS, CDR2 FQNEAQ, per germline. Trimming stripped 0 bases from V and 7 bases from J, with 12 bases between. CDR3 in amino acids: CASSLAVEPIGELFF. In DNA form, the CDR3 reads TGTGCCAGCAGCTTAGCAGTAGAGCCGATCGGGGAGCTGTTTTTT.

V usage is TRBV6-1 and J usage is TRBJ1-3; no firm D call. This CDR3 is 14 amino acids long. The V gene lost 6 bases and the J gene lost 0 bases, with 9 bases spanning the gap. The germline V gene has CDR1 MNHNS and CDR2 SASEGT. CDR3 DNA: TGTGCCAGCAGCGCCGGGAACTCTGGAAACACCATATATTTT. It is translated as CASSAGNSGNTIYF.

V gene TRBV7-9 combines with J gene TRBJ2-1; 12 nucleotides agree with TRBD2. Per the germline V gene, CDR1 is SEHNR and CDR2 is FQNEAQ (reference sequence). CDR3 length equals 16 residues. J was trimmed by 5 bases and V by 4 bases; bases with no gene match: 6. CDR3 nucleotides: TGTGCCAGCAGCTCACGACTAGCGGGGGCTCACAATGAGCAGTTCTTC. It encodes CASSSRLAGAHNEQFF.

The J gene is TRBJ2-2, the V gene TRBV19; 8 positions match TRBD1. V was pared by 4 bases and J by 5 bases, with 3 bases of the junction left unmatched. CDR3 length: 14 amino acids. Germline V gives CDR1 LNHDA, CDR2 SQIVND (reference sequence). The CDR3 DNA reads TGTGCCAGTAGTACAGGGGGCAAGACCGGGGAGCTGTTTTTT. Translation: CASSTGGKTGELFF. Together with reference TRBV19 and TRBJ2-2, the CDR3 gives the full variable domain: DGGITQSPKYLFRKEGQNVTLSCEQNLNHDAMYWYRQDPGQGLRLIYYSQIVNDFQKGDIAEGYSVSREKKESFPLTVTSAQKNPTAFYLCASSTGGKTGELFFGEGSRLTVL.

This clone was seen a handful of times. The gene calls are TRBV28 and TRBJ2-7; no reliable D call. Germline values: CDR1 MDHEN, CDR2 SYDVKM. The CDR3 contains 12 residues. Trimming cost V 5 bases and J 4 bases, with 9 bases left between them. The CDR3 sequence is CASSPPEYEQYF. The CDR3, as DNA: TGTGCCAGCAGTCCCCCGGAGTACGAGCAGTACTTC.

Only a few counts were recorded for this clone. V usage is TRBV18 and J usage is TRBJ2-5; a possible D gene is TRBD2 (6 bases). Germline loops: CDR1 KGHSH, CDR2 LQKENI. The V end was cut by 5 bases, the J end by 1 base, with 11 bases between. The CDR3 is 14 amino acids. The CDR3 here is CASSGGSGQETQYF. The CDR3 region has the DNA TGTGCCAGCTCAGGGGGGAGCGGCCAAGAGACCCAGTACTTC. Combining the CDR3 with reference TRBV18 and TRBJ2-5 gives the whole variable domain NAGVMQNPRHLVRRRGQEARLRCSPMKGHSHVYWYRQLPEEGLKFMVYLQKENIIDESGMPKERFSAEFPKEGPSILRIQQVVRGDSAAYFCASSGGSGQETQYFGPGTRLLVL.

V usage is TRBV2 and J usage is TRBJ1-2; weak D call: TRBD1 (6 bases). The CDR3 runs 14 residues. Germline lookup yields CDR1 SNHLY and CDR2 FYNNEI. Trimming took 1 base from V and 4 from J, leaving 10 bases between them. The CDR3 loop reads CASSEGRGPYGYTF. Here the CDR3 DNA reads TGTGCCAGCAGTGAAGGCAGGGGTCCCTATGGCTACACCTTC.

The CDR3 spells CASSEFGYTEAFF. CDR3 nucleotides: TGTGCCAGCAGTGAGTTCGGCTACACTGAAGCTTTCTTT. This rearrangement joins TRBV2 to TRBJ1-1, with D uncertain. In germline, CDR1 is SNHLY, CDR2 FYNNEI. Between the trimmed V and J ends, which lost 3 bases and 3 bases, there was a span of 8 bases. The CDR3 is 13 amino acids.

This chain joins TRBV7-8 and TRBJ2-1; D gene ambiguous. The CDR3 runs to 14 residues. V was shortened by 1 base and J by 7 bases, with 11 bases between the two germline ends. In germline, CDR1 is SGHVS, CDR2 FQNEAQ. Written as DNA, the CDR3 is TGTGCCAGCAGCTTAGTTCGCGGTGGGAATGAGCAGTTCTTC. Encoded protein: CASSLVRGGNEQFF.

CDR3 in DNA: TGCGCCAGCAGCCAAGAGCGGGCCTACACAGATACGCAGTATTTT. This codes for CASSQERAYTDTQYF. The J gene is TRBJ2-3, the V gene TRBV4-3; possibly TRBD2 for D (5 bases). Between the trimmed V and J ends, which lost 0 bases and 2 bases, there was a span of 9 bases. CDR3 length: 15 residues. The V gene's germline CDR1 is LGHNA and CDR2 YSLEER.

The genes are TRBV15 and TRBJ2-3; tentatively, D is TRBD2 (5 bases). Germline V gene sequence: CDR1 LNHNV, CDR2 YYDKDF (reference sequence). The CDR3 extends over 13 amino acids. Trimming took 1 base from V and 5 from J, leaving 7 bases between them. As DNA, the CDR3 is TGTGCCACCAGCAGAGTTCGGGAAGATACGCAGTATTTT. Translation: CATSRVREDTQYF.

The chain couples TRBV7-2 to TRBJ1-2, with D maybe TRBD1 (6 bases). Trimming pared 3 bases from V and 7 bases from J, leaving 21 bases between. Germline V lookup: CDR1 SGHTA, CDR2 FQGNSA. The CDR3 is 16 residues long. In DNA, the CDR3 is TGTGCCAGCAGCTTGACCTCGGACAGTCCCCTGGGTGGCTACACCTTC. Translating gives CASSLTSDSPLGGYTF.

The V and J genes are TRBV10-3 and TRBJ1-1, with D possibly matching TRBD1 (5 bases). CDR1 and CDR2 from the germline V gene are ENHRY and SYGVKD. Trimming stripped 0 bases from V and 1 base from J, with 15 bases between. The length of the CDR3 is 17 residues. The CDR3 protein is CAISESSQGRTNTEAFF. DNA of the CDR3: TGTGCCATCAGTGAGTCCAGCCAGGGCAGAACGAACACTGAAGCTTTCTTT.

The genes are TRBV6-5 and TRBJ1-1; possibly TRBD1 for D (5 bases). The germline V gene has CDR1 MNHEY and CDR2 SVGAGI. V dropped 3 bases and J dropped 10 bases, with 15 bases sitting between them. The CDR3 totals 13 residues. The CDR3 coding sequence is TGTGCCAGCAGTTATACAGGTGTTGGGGGAGCTTTCTTT. Its protein product is CASSYTGVGGAFF.

The chain uses TRBV9 and TRBJ1-1; 8 bases map to TRBD1. The CDR3 totals 15 residues. Germline trimming cut 1 base from V and 4 bases from J; bases unmatched to any gene: 6. Germline V gene lookup returns CDR1 SGDLS and CDR2 YYNGEE. Here the CDR3 reads CASSVTGQGGTEAFF. CDR3 DNA: TGTGCCAGCAGCGTAACCGGACAGGGCGGCACTGAAGCTTTCTTT. Based on the CDR3 plus reference TRBV9 and TRBJ1-1, the full variable domain is DSGVTQTPKHLITATGQRVTLRCSPRSGDLSVYWYQQSLDQGLQFLIQYYNGEERAKGNILERFSAQQFPDLHSELNLSSLELGDSALYFCASSVTGQGGTEAFFGQGTRLTVV.

V gene TRBV6-1 combines with J gene TRBJ2-7, with 10 bases lining up with TRBD1. V was clipped by 6 bases and J by 4 bases; unmatched bases: 6. Germline values: CDR1 MNHNS, CDR2 SASEGT. The CDR3 loop spans 14 amino acids. CDR3 protein: CASRPGQGSYEQYF. CDR3 nucleotides: TGTGCCAGCAGGCCGGGACAGGGGTCGTACGAGCAGTACTTC.

This chain connects TRBV5-1 to TRBJ2-5; 16 nucleotides match TRBD2. This CDR3 spans 17 amino acids. J lost 5 bases, V lost 5 bases, and 9 bases had no gene match. Germline V gene lookup returns CDR1 SGHRS and CDR2 YFSETQ. As DNA, the CDR3 is TGCGCCAGCAGGCCGGGACTAGCGGGGGGGCCCACGGAGACCCAGTACTTC. It translates to CASRPGLAGGPTETQYF. The variable domain in full, completed from reference TRBV5-1 and TRBJ2-5, reads KAGVTQTPRYLIKTRGQQVTLSCSPISGHRSVSWYQQTPGQGLQFLFEYFSETQRNKGNFPGRFSGRQFSNSRSEMNVSTLELGDSALYLCASRPGLAGGPTETQYFGPGTRLLVL.

J is TRBJ2-3 and V is TRBV7-2, with D perhaps assigned TRBD1 or TRBD2 (5 bases each). Trimming left V 6 bases short and J 1 base short, with 8 bases between. The CDR3 loop spans 13 amino acids. CDR1 is SGHTA and CDR2 is FQGNSA in the germline V gene. CDR3 sequence: CASRRDGTDTQYF. CDR3 nucleotides: TGTGCCAGCAGGAGGGACGGCACAGATACGCAGTATTTT.

The chain combines TRBV28 with TRBJ2-7; 8 positions match TRBD1. The CDR3 consists of 11 residues. Trimming cost V 4 bases and J 11 bases; bases outside gene matches: 4. CDR1 and CDR2 (germline): MDHEN, SYDVKM. The CDR3 loop reads CASSSTGGEYF. In nucleotides, the CDR3 is TGTGCCAGCAGTTCTACAGGGGGAGAGTACTTC. Full variable domain (remainder filled in from reference TRBV28 and TRBJ2-7): DVKVTQSSRYLVKRTGEKVFLECVQDMDHENMFWYRQDPGLGLRLIYFSYDVKMKEKGDIPEGYSVSREKKERFSLILESASTNQTSMYLCASSSTGGEYFGPGTRLTVT.

The chain uses TRBV7-2 and TRBJ1-1, with D possibly TRBD1 on 6 matching bases. V was pared by 2 bases and J by 2 bases, with 15 bases between. Germline loops: CDR1 SGHTA, CDR2 FQGNSA. This CDR3 is built from 16 residues. The chain's CDR3 is CASSLNRVGGNTEAFF. CDR3 sequence (DNA): TGTGCCAGCAGCTTAAACAGGGTGGGCGGCAACACTGAAGCTTTCTTT.

V usage is TRBV6-5 and J usage is TRBJ2-1, with D possibly matching TRBD1 (6 bases). Deletions cut 6 bases from V and 7 bases from J, with 19 bases between. The germline V gene has CDR1 MNHEY and CDR2 SVGAGI. The CDR3 consists of 15 residues. This CDR3 is CASSNSWAGANEQFF. In nucleotides, the CDR3 is TGTGCCAGCAGCAATAGCTGGGCAGGGGCTAATGAGCAGTTCTTC.

V usage is TRBV7-2 and J usage is TRBJ1-1; D is unresolved. This CDR3 has 13 residues. Germline-derived CDR1 and CDR2 are SGHTA and FQGNSA. Trimming shortened V by 5 bases and J by 3 bases, and 10 bases separated the two germline ends. The DNA of the CDR3 is TGTGCCAGCAGCCCAGGACCGTACACTGAAGCTTTCTTT. Protein sequence: CASSPGPYTEAFF.